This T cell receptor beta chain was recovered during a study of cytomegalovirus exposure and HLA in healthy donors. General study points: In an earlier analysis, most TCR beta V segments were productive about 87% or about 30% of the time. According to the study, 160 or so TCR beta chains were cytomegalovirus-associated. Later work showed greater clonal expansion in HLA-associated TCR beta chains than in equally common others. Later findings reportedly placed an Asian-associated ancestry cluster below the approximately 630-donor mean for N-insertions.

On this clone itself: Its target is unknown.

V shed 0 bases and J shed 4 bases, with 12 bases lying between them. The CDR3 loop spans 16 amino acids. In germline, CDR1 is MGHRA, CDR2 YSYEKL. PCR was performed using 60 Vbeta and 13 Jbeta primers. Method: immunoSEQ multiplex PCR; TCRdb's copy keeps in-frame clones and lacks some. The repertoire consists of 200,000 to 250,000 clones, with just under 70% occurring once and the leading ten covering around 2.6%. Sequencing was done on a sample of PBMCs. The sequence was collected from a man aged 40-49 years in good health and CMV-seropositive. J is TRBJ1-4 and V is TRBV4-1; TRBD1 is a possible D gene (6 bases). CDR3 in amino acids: CASSQDRGLGNEKLFF. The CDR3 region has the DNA TGCGCCAGCAGCCAAGATAGGGGGTTAGGTAATGAAAAACTGTTTTTT.